The 26 T cell receptor beta chains presented below share a single source sample, sequenced in a study of response to subunit inactivated influenza vaccine. TCRdb reprocessed the RT-PCR reads with MiXCR, giving one entry per CDR3 protein. The table shows a few hundred thousand distinct CDR3 sequences, with around a fifth occurring only once. The sequences come from PBMCs from blood, collected 21 months after vaccination. These receptors were taken from a man aged 50 to 69 who received an inactivated influenza vaccine.

In its sample, this clonotype was seen a few times. The V gene is TRBV28, the J gene TRBJ2-7; D remains ambiguous. Germline assignment: CDR1 MDHEN and CDR2 SYDVKM. Trimming shortened V by 2 bases and J by 0 bases, and 17 bases separated the two germline ends. There are 17 residues in the CDR3. CDR3 residues: CASSLVRGRSSSYEQYF. The DNA of the CDR3 is TGTGCCAGCAGTTTAGTTCGAGGCAGGAGTTCCTCCTACGAGCAGTACTTC.

The V and J genes are TRBV19 and TRBJ1-1; weak D call: TRBD1 (6 bases). Trimming shortened V by 7 bases and J by 4 bases, and 16 bases separated the two germline ends. This CDR3 is 14 amino acids long. CDR1 is LNHDA and CDR2 is SQIVND in the germline V gene (reference sequence). CDR3 in amino acids: CASIRGRLSTEAFF. CDR3 DNA sequence: TGTGCCAGTATACGGGGGCGATTGAGCACTGAAGCTTTCTTT.

This clonotype occurred a few times. This sequence joins TRBV18 and TRBJ1-2, with D perhaps matching TRBD1 (5 bases). Germline CDR1 reads KGHSH; CDR2 reads LQKENI. V was shortened by 3 bases and J by 8 bases, with 16 bases between the two germline ends. The CDR3 loop spans 14 amino acids. CDR3 loop: CASSPWEGVQGYTF. The CDR3 DNA sequence: TGTGCCAGCTCACCTTGGGAAGGGGTCCAAGGCTACACCTTC.

This clonotype was counted between two and nine times. The gene calls are TRBV5-6 and TRBJ2-5, with unresolved D. The germline V gene encodes CDR1 SGHDT and CDR2 YYEEEE. CDR3 length: 13 amino acids. Trimming took 5 bases from V and 1 from J, leaving 9 bases between them. The CDR3: CASRNAPQETQYF. CDR3 coding DNA: TGTGCCAGCAGGAACGCCCCCCAAGAGACCCAGTACTTC.

This chain uses TRBV12-3 or TRBV12-4 with TRBJ2-1; D is perhaps TRBD1 or TRBD2 (5 bases each). The CDR3 has 13 amino acids. V lost 7 bases and J 9 bases, leaving 16 bases between the germline ends. DNA of the CDR3: TGTGCCAGCACCACGATAAGTGGGGGTGAGCAGTTCTTC. Amino acid sequence: CASTTISGGEQFF.

The chain couples TRBV12-3 or TRBV12-4 to TRBJ2-2; D unresolved. The length of the CDR3 is 15 residues. V lost 2 bases and J lost 1, with 8 bases in between. Here the CDR3 DNA reads TGTGCCAGCAGTTTATTCTCTGGGAACACCGGGGAGCTGTTTTTT. Protein sequence: CASSLFSGNTGELFF.

This clonotype showed up just a few times. The rearrangement uses TRBV12-3 or TRBV12-4 and TRBJ1-1, with D hard to call. Trimming removed 2 bases from V and 1 base from J, with 8 bases in between. The CDR3 extends over 14 amino acids. CDR3 in amino acids: CASSLSPTNTEAFF. In nucleotides, the CDR3 is TGTGCCAGCAGTTTATCACCGACGAACACTGAAGCTTTCTTT.

The chain is built from TRBV2 and TRBJ2-2, with D uncertain. V dropped 5 bases and J dropped 4 bases, with 8 bases sitting between them. Germline loops: CDR1 SNHLY, CDR2 FYNNEI. CDR3 length equals 13 residues. This CDR3 is CASSLPLTGELFF. DNA of the CDR3: TGTGCCAGCAGTCTGCCCCTCACCGGGGAGCTGTTTTTT.

V usage is TRBV20-1 and J usage is TRBJ2-5; 8 bases line up with TRBD1. The germline V gene encodes CDR1 DFQATT and CDR2 SNEGSKA (reference sequence). V was pared by 6 bases and J by 3 bases, with 6 bases of the junction left unmatched. The CDR3 has 13 residues. The CDR3 protein is CSASRTGKETQYF. CDR3 sequence (DNA): TGCAGTGCGTCCCGGACAGGGAAAGAGACCCAGTACTTC.

The table lists this clonotype with a few counts. The chain links TRBV20-1 to TRBJ2-7, with TRBD1 matching over 9 bases. The CDR3 length is 13 residues. Germline V gene lookup returns CDR1 DFQATT and CDR2 SNEGSKA (reference sequence). The ends lost 3 bases at V and 6 bases at J; junction bases unmatched: 6. CDR3 coding DNA: TGCAGTGCTAGGGACAGGGGAGGATCCGAGCAGTACTTC. Its protein is CSARDRGGSEQYF.

The chain employs TRBV29-1 and TRBJ1-4, with unresolved D. This CDR3 has 13 residues. In germline, CDR1 is SQVTM, CDR2 ANQGSEA. V dropped 6 bases and J dropped 4 bases, with 12 bases sitting between them. This CDR3 reads CSVGDTFNEKLFF. CDR3 nucleotide sequence: TGCAGCGTGGGAGACACTTTTAATGAAAAACTGTTTTTT.

This rearrangement joins TRBV20-1 to TRBJ1-5, with 7 nucleotides matching TRBD1. Trimming at V came to 2 bases and at J to 4 bases, leaving 5 bases not matched to a gene. The CDR3 loop spans 14 amino acids. Germline values: CDR1 DFQATT, CDR2 SNEGSKA (reference sequence). CDR3 bases: TGCAGTGCTAGAACAGGGGTTAGTAATCAGCCCCAGCATTTT. Translated: CSARTGVSNQPQHF.

The sample holds a few counts of this clonotype. J is TRBJ2-7 and V is TRBV10-3; D gene ambiguous. The CDR3 consists of 11 residues. CDR1 is ENHRY, CDR2 SYGVKD, per germline. Trimming took off 4 bases at V and 6 bases at J, with 7 bases between the two ends. CDR3: CAISGGVEQYF. CDR3 coding DNA: TGTGCCATCAGTGGGGGTGTCGAGCAGTACTTC.

This chain uses TRBV28 with TRBJ1-1; no clear D. Between the trimmed V and J ends, which lost 8 bases and 2 bases, there was a span of 9 bases. The length of the CDR3 is 12 residues. Per germline, CDR1 MDHEN and CDR2 SYDVKM. The CDR3 DNA is TGTGCCAGCCGTTGGGTAAACACTGAAGCTTTCTTT. Amino acid sequence: CASRWVNTEAFF.

The chain carries TRBV3-1 and TRBJ1-6, with a weak D call TRBD1 (6 bases). V lost 1 base, J lost 9 bases, and 10 bases lay in between. The CDR3 sequence is 14 residues long. CDR1 and CDR2 (germline): LGHDT, YNNKEL (reference sequence). CDR3 residues: CASSQGRGGSPLHF. The CDR3 DNA is TGTGCCAGCAGCCAAGGCAGGGGCGGTTCACCCCTCCACTTT.

There are a few counts of this clonotype. V and J are TRBV19 and TRBJ1-2, with D possibly being TRBD1 (6 bases). Germline assignment: CDR1 LNHDA and CDR2 SQIVND (reference sequence). There are 15 residues in the CDR3. Trimming left V 3 bases short and J 5 bases short, with 16 bases between. CDR3 DNA: TGTGCCAGTAGTATTGGGACAACGGACCGATATGGCTACACCTTC. This sequence encodes CASSIGTTDRYGYTF.

The V gene is TRBV28, the J gene TRBJ2-7, with 7 bases identical to TRBD1. Trimming cost V 6 bases and J 3 bases; bases outside gene matches: 2. The germline CDR1 and CDR2 sequences are MDHEN and SYDVKM. CDR3 length equals 12 residues. Here the CDR3 DNA reads TGTGCCAGCAGGACAGGGTTCTACGAGCAGTACTTC. Its protein is CASRTGFYEQYF.

This clonotype was observed a handful of times. The rearrangement joins TRBV29-1 to TRBJ2-1; D is unresolved. The V and J ends lost 7 bases and 4 bases respectively, with 11 bases between them. Germline CDR1 SQVTM, CDR2 ANQGSEA. The CDR3 runs 12 residues. CDR3 in DNA: TGCAGCGCTCTCGCCGGGTACAATGAGCAGTTCTTC. Its protein product is CSALAGYNEQFF.

The rearrangement uses TRBV6-1 and TRBJ2-1; perhaps TRBD1 as D (5 bases). Trimming stripped 11 bases from V and 5 bases from J, with 16 bases between. The CDR3 runs to 13 residues. Germline assignment: CDR1 MNHNS and CDR2 SASEGT. CDR3 protein: CALSNDRNNEQFF. The CDR3 coding sequence is TGTGCCCTATCAAACGACAGAAACAATGAGCAGTTCTTC.

This clonotype was recorded many times. The J gene is TRBJ2-5, the V gene TRBV5-1; 7 nucleotides align to TRBD1. The germline V gene has CDR1 SGHRS and CDR2 YFSETQ. With V trimmed by 4 bases and J by 5 bases, 8 bases remained unmatched. The CDR3 has 14 amino acids. The CDR3 sequence is CASSATGVAETQYF. The CDR3 bases are TGCGCCAGCAGCGCTACAGGGGTGGCTGAGACCCAGTACTTC.

This clonotype was seen a single time. The genes are TRBV19 and TRBJ2-5; tentatively, D is TRBD1 (6 bases). V shed 6 bases and J shed 2 bases, with 10 bases lying between them. The germline V gene has CDR1 LNHDA and CDR2 SQIVND (reference sequence). This CDR3 spans 13 amino acids. The CDR3 reads CASRLQGQETQYF. CDR3 bases: TGTGCCAGTAGGTTACAGGGACAAGAGACCCAGTACTTC.

This clonotype was detected only a few times. V gene TRBV4-3 combines with J gene TRBJ1-2; 7 bases fit TRBD1. The length of the CDR3 is 16 residues. Germline CDR1 LGHNA, CDR2 YSLEER. The V and J ends lost 0 bases and 2 bases, in that order; junction bases with no gene match: 6. CDR3 DNA sequence: TGCGCCAGCAGCCAAGAATATACAGGGGTGAACTATGGCTACACCTTC. It specifies CASSQEYTGVNYGYTF.

The CDR3 sequence: CASARNRAGSYEQYF. CDR3 in DNA: TGTGCCAGCGCTAGAAACAGGGCGGGCAGCTACGAGCAGTACTTC. The V and J genes are TRBV7-2 and TRBJ2-7, with a weak D call TRBD1 (6 bases). CDR3 size: 15 residues. With 8 bases removed from V and 3 bases from J, the gap between germline ends came to 20 bases. CDR1 SGHTA and CDR2 FQGNSA come from the germline V gene.

Only a few counts were recorded for this clonotype. The chain recombines TRBV15 with TRBJ1-1; 10 bases are shared with TRBD1. Germline values: CDR1 LNHNV, CDR2 YYDKDF (reference sequence). The V gene end was trimmed by 6 bases and the J gene end by 1 base; junction bases not matched to a gene: 11. The CDR3 spans 17 residues. In DNA form, the CDR3 reads TGTGCCACCAGACCTGGGACAGGGGTAAGGAAGAACACTGAAGCTTTCTTT. It specifies CATRPGTGVRKNTEAFF. Full variable domain (remainder filled in from reference TRBV15 and TRBJ1-1): DAMVIQNPRYQVTQFGKPVTLSCSQTLNHNVMYWYQQKSSQAPKLLFHYYDKDFNNEADTPDNFQSRRPNTSFCFLDIRSPGLGDTAMYLCATRPGTGVRKNTEAFFGQGTRLTVV.

The chain carries TRBV2 and TRBJ2-3; D gene uncertain. The CDR3 has 17 amino acids. Germline V CDR1 and CDR2: SNHLY, FYNNEI. V was trimmed by 2 bases and J by 7 bases, leaving 22 bases between them. The CDR3 sequence: CASSEPLWAVAQYTQYF. In DNA form, the CDR3 reads TGTGCCAGCAGTGAACCCCTTTGGGCAGTGGCCCAATATACGCAGTATTTT.

In DNA form, the CDR3 reads TGTGCCAGTAAAACCAGGGGAAGCTACACCTTC. Protein product: CASKTRGSYTF. The chain couples TRBV19 to TRBJ1-2; D perhaps matches TRBD1 (6 bases). This CDR3 has 11 residues. The germline gives CDR1 LNHDA, CDR2 SQIVND (reference sequence). V lost 7 bases to trimming and J lost 9 bases, with 12 bases between them.